The present T cell receptor beta chain was sequenced within a study of blood T cell repertoires in COVID-19. Background on the study: Italy, Spain and the United States were the sources of the convalescent and acute COVID-19 samples. Sample material is recorded as cDNA or gDNA derived from T cells, B-cell-depleted T cells, or PBMCs.

Per germline, CDR1 MNHEY and CDR2 SVGAGI. V shed 3 bases and J shed 4 bases, with 9 bases lying between them. CDR3 size: 13 residues. In the original processing: Researchers report that nucleated cell counts were estimated from reference gene primer amplification. Measured with immunoSEQ multiplex PCR; TCRdb has only the in-frame clones, and not every one. V, J and clone size were drawn from that table, and D and trimming were deduced from the DNA. The sample has more than 25,000 clones, 90% seen once; the top ten hold more than 0.8%. The sequence derives from a man in his sixties or seventies with active or convalescent COVID-19. This chain uses TRBV6-5 with TRBJ1-1; weak D call: TRBD1 (6 bases). Sequenced sample: peripheral blood. CDR3 amino acids: CASSYQGGTEAFF. The CDR3 DNA is TGTGCCAGCAGTTATCAAGGGGGCACTGAAGCTTTCTTT.